This TCR beta chain was sequenced in a study of blood T cells in healthy people across ages. General study points: No one knew whether donors had CMV, which possibly confounded expanded clonotype changes. Among long-lived donors, naive CD4+ cells were more numerous and diversity higher than in aged donors.

A sample-barcoded 5' primer and a J-beta primer mix were used in a second PCR of roughly 7 to 12 cycles. TCRdb re-analysed the 5' RACE reads in MiXCR, keeping a single row per CDR3 protein. This sample has about 680,000 distinct CDR3 sequences, with around 48% found just once. The amount of total RNA extracted per sample was at least 5.5 micrograms. The V gene's germline CDR1 is SGHRS and CDR2 YFSETQ. The CDR3 has 16 residues. Trimming cost V 4 bases and J 5 bases; bases outside gene matches: 13. On this clonotype itself: Antigen specificity is unknown.

This TCR derives from a woman aged 60-75 years in good health. The specimen was blood. The chain joins TRBV5-1 to TRBJ2-3, with 7 positions matching TRBD2. The CDR3 bases are TGCGCCAGCAGCGTGGTCGGGGGGAGTGATCGAGATACGCAGTATTTT. It specifies CASSVVGGSDRDTQYF.